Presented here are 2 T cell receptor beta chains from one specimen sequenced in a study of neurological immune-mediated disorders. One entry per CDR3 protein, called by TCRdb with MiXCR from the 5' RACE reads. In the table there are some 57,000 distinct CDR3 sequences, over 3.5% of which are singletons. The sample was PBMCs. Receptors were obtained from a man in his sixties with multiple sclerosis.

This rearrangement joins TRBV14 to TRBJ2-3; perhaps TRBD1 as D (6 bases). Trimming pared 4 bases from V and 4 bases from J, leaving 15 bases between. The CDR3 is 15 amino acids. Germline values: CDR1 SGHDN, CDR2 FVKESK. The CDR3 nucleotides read TGTGCCAGCAGCCCGCAGGGGATGAGGCCAGATACGCAGTATTTT. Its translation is CASSPQGMRPDTQYF.

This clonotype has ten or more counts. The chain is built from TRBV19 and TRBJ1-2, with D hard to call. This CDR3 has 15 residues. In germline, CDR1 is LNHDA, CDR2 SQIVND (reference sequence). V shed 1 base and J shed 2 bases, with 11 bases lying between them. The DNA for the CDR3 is TGTGCCAGTAGTATAGGGAGAGGGCGCAACTATGGCTACACCTTC. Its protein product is CASSIGRGRNYGYTF.